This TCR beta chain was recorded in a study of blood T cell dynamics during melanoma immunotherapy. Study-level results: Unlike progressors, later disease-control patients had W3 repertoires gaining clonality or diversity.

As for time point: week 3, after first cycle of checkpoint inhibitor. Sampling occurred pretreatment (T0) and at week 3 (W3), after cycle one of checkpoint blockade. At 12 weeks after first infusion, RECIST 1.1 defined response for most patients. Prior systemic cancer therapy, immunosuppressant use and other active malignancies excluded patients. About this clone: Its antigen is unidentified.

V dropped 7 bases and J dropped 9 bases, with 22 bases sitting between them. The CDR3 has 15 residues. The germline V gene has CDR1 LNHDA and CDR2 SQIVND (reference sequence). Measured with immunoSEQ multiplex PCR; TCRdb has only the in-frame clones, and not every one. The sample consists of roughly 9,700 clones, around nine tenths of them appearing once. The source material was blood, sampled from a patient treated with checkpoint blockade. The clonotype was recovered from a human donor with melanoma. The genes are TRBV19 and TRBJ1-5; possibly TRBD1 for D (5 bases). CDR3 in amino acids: CASTHPGDPVLPQHF. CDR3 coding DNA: TGTGCCAGTACCCACCCGGGGGACCCCGTTCTGCCCCAGCATTTT.